Sequencing of this T cell receptor beta chain was carried out in a study of blood T cell repertoires in COVID-19. Clones were sequenced by immunoSEQ multiplex PCR, and TCRdb holds only the in-frame ones, with some missing. This sample has some 390,000 clones; around nine tenths occur once, and the top ten carry approximately 2.9%. Germline loops: CDR1 SGHRS, CDR2 YFSETQ. The CDR3 covers 14 residues. The V gene lost 5 bases and the J gene lost 4 bases, with 12 bases spanning the gap. The genes are TRBV5-1 and TRBJ2-2, with D possibly TRBD2 on 6 matching bases. Sample: peripheral blood. The receptor was isolated from a human donor in a cohort sampled during active COVID-19. CDR3 in amino acids: CASRAQGGTGELFF. The CDR3 nucleotides are TGCGCCAGCAGGGCCCAGGGAGGCACCGGGGAGCTGTTTTTT.